Listed below are T cell receptor beta chains from one sample, sequenced in a study of cytotoxic CD8 clonotypes in ibrutinib-treated CLL. Profiled with immunoSEQ multiplex PCR; TCRdb holds only in-frame clones, not every one. The sample consists of some 70,000 clones, around 65% of them appearing once. The sample consisted of PBMCs, taken after 12 months of ibrutinib treatment. The origin of the receptors is a human donor with chronic lymphocytic leukemia. The CDR3 runs from the conserved cysteine through the conserved F or W. The order of the fields is clone size, V gene, J gene, D gene, CDR3 DNA, CDR3 protein. D genes are given only for firm matches. Clone size is stated in some rows and not others, as once, few, many or a class when expanded.

abundance: NA
v_gene: TRBV9
j_gene: TRBJ2-5
d_gene: TRBD1
CDR3nt: TGTGCCAGCAGCGTCGACCGGGACAGGGGGGAAGAGACCCAGTACTTC
CDR3aa: CASSVDRDRGEETQYF

abundance: NA
v_gene: TRBV10-3
j_gene: TRBJ1-4
d_gene: NA
CDR3nt: TGTGCCATCAGTGCTTCAGGGTTTGATGAAAAACTGTTTTTT
CDR3aa: CAISASGFDEKLFF

abundance: NA
v_gene: TRBV9
j_gene: TRBJ1-1
d_gene: NA
CDR3nt: TGTGCCAGCAGCGTAGTGGAGGGTAGGACTGAAGCTTTCTTT
CDR3aa: CASSVVEGRTEAFF

abundance: NA
v_gene: TRBV11-3
j_gene: TRBJ2-3
d_gene: NA
CDR3nt: TGTGCCAGCAGCTTAGCAACAGGGTGGGGCACAGATACGCAGTATTTT
CDR3aa: CASSLATGWGTDTQYF

abundance: NA
v_gene: TRBV5-8
j_gene: TRBJ2-2
d_gene: TRBD1
CDR3nt: TGTGCCAGCAGCCCGGGACAGTACAACACCGGGGAGCTGTTTTTT
CDR3aa: CASSPGQYNTGELFF

abundance: NA
v_gene: TRBV2
j_gene: TRBJ1-5
d_gene: TRBD1
CDR3nt: TGTGCCAGCAGCCAGGGGGGGGAGGGCAATCAGCCCCAGCATTTT
CDR3aa: CASSQGGEGNQPQHF

abundance: NA
v_gene: TRBV7-6
j_gene: TRBJ2-5
d_gene: NA
CDR3nt: TGTGCCAGCAGCTTAGCCCTACTGCAGACCCAGTACTTC
CDR3aa: CASSLALLQTQYF

abundance: NA
v_gene: TRBV29-1
j_gene: TRBJ2-2
d_gene: NA
CDR3nt: TGCAGCGTTGGGGCAGCAGCTGGGGCCGGGGAGCTGTTTTTT
CDR3aa: CSVGAAAGAGELFF

abundance: NA
v_gene: TRBV27
j_gene: TRBJ2-6
d_gene: NA
CDR3nt: TGTGCCAGCAGTTTACTACTAACAAGCTCTGGGGCCAACGTCCTGACTTTC
CDR3aa: CASSLLLTSSGANVLTF

abundance: NA
v_gene: TRBV19
j_gene: TRBJ1-2
d_gene: NA
CDR3nt: TGTGCCAGTAGTATTTTGGATCGGTATGGCTACACCTTC
CDR3aa: CASSILDRYGYTF

abundance: once
v_gene: TRBV7-9
j_gene: TRBJ2-7
d_gene: NA
CDR3nt: TGTGCCAGCAGCTCCGGGGGGCAGAGCTCCTACGAGCAGTACTTC
CDR3aa: CASSSGGQSSYEQYF

abundance: few
v_gene: TRBV9
j_gene: TRBJ1-2
d_gene: NA
CDR3nt: TGTGCCAGCAGCCCCGGACACGTTGGCTACACCTTC
CDR3aa: CASSPGHVGYTF

abundance: few
v_gene: TRBV2
j_gene: TRBJ1-4
d_gene: TRBD1
CDR3nt: TGTGCCAGCCGGGATCCCAGTGGGACAGGGCGCGAAAAACTGTTTTTT
CDR3aa: CASRDPSGTGREKLFF

abundance: few
v_gene: TRBV28
j_gene: TRBJ1-3
d_gene: NA
CDR3nt: TGTGCCAGCAGTTTATTTGGAAACACCATATATTTT
CDR3aa: CASSLFGNTIYF

abundance: few
v_gene: TRBV19
j_gene: TRBJ2-1
d_gene: NA
CDR3nt: TGTGCCAGTAGGGCTGATGCCAACGATGAGCAGTTCTTC
CDR3aa: CASRADANDEQFF

abundance: NA
v_gene: TRBV4-3
j_gene: TRBJ1-1
d_gene: NA
CDR3nt: TGCGCCAGCAGCCAAGATGGGCAGGGTGGTACTGAAGCTTTCTTT
CDR3aa: CASSQDGQGGTEAFF

abundance: NA
v_gene: TRBV7-9
j_gene: TRBJ1-1
d_gene: NA
CDR3nt: TGTGCCAGCAGCCTCTCAAAAGGACGGTGGGACACTGAAGCTTTCTTT
CDR3aa: CASSLSKGRWDTEAFF

abundance: NA
v_gene: TRBV2
j_gene: TRBJ2-2
d_gene: NA
CDR3nt: TGTGCCAGCCACCAAGGCCCGGGGGGCGACACCGGGGAGCTGTTTTTT
CDR3aa: CASHQGPGGDTGELFF

abundance: NA
v_gene: TRBV11-2
j_gene: TRBJ1-2
d_gene: NA
CDR3nt: TGTGCCAGCAGCTTAGCGGGACAACGGAGAGGCACCTTC
CDR3aa: CASSLAGQRRGTF

abundance: NA
v_gene: TRBV5-1
j_gene: TRBJ1-2
d_gene: TRBD1
CDR3nt: TGCGCCAGCGTACAAGGGACAGGGGTTGGTGGCTACACCTTC
CDR3aa: CASVQGTGVGGYTF

abundance: NA
v_gene: TRBV6-5
j_gene: TRBJ2-2
d_gene: TRBD1
CDR3nt: TGTGCCAGCAGTCCGACAGGGGGGGCCGGGGAGCTGTTTTTT
CDR3aa: CASSPTGGAGELFF

abundance: few
v_gene: TRBV7-9
j_gene: TRBJ1-1
d_gene: NA
CDR3nt: TGTGCCAGCAGCCTGGAGACAGGAGTGAACACTGAAGCTTTCTTT
CDR3aa: CASSLETGVNTEAFF

abundance: few
v_gene: TRBV6-1
j_gene: TRBJ1-2
d_gene: NA
CDR3nt: TGTGCCAGCAGTACCGTTGGCAGAAATCATGGCTACACCTTC
CDR3aa: CASSTVGRNHGYTF

abundance: NA
v_gene: TRBV6-5
j_gene: TRBJ2-5
d_gene: TRBD2
CDR3nt: TGTGCCAGCAGTTACCACCTAGCGGGGGGGCAAGAGACCCAGTACTTC
CDR3aa: CASSYHLAGGQETQYF

abundance: NA
v_gene: TRBV9
j_gene: TRBJ2-7
d_gene: TRBD1
CDR3nt: TGTGCCAGCAGCCGGGACAGCGGCTACGAGCAGTACTTC
CDR3aa: CASSRDSGYEQYF

abundance: few
v_gene: TRBV12-5
j_gene: TRBJ2-7
d_gene: NA
CDR3nt: TGTGCTAGTGGTTCGATGACAGGTTTCTCCTACGAGCAGTACTTC
CDR3aa: CASGSMTGFSYEQYF

abundance: few
v_gene: TRBV30
j_gene: TRBJ2-7
d_gene: NA
CDR3nt: TGTGCCTGGGCGTCTGGCGGGTTCGAGCAGTACTTC
CDR3aa: CAWASGGFEQYF

abundance: NA
v_gene: TRBV7-9
j_gene: TRBJ1-4
d_gene: NA
CDR3nt: TGTGCCAGCAGCTCAGACTTGCGGGGGGAAAAACTGTTTTTT
CDR3aa: CASSSDLRGEKLFF

abundance: NA
v_gene: TRBV27
j_gene: TRBJ2-1
d_gene: TRBD2
CDR3nt: TGTGCCAGCAGTTTAGGGGTAGAGGGACTAGCAAACAATGAGCAGTTCTTC
CDR3aa: CASSLGVEGLANNEQFF

abundance: few
v_gene: TRBV6-1
j_gene: TRBJ1-2
d_gene: NA
CDR3nt: TGTGCCAGCACACCTTCGGGACGCAATAACTATGGCTACACCTTC
CDR3aa: CASTPSGRNNYGYTF

abundance: NA
v_gene: TRBV19
j_gene: TRBJ2-7
d_gene: NA
CDR3nt: TGTGCCAGTAGTATATCAGCCGGGACAAGAGGCTACGAGCAGTACTTC
CDR3aa: CASSISAGTRGYEQYF

abundance: NA
v_gene: TRBV25-1
j_gene: TRBJ2-1
d_gene: TRBD2
CDR3nt: TGTGCCAGCAGTCGGAAGCGGGGGGGCTGGGAGCAGTTCTTC
CDR3aa: CASSRKRGGWEQFF

abundance: NA
v_gene: TRBV5-6
j_gene: TRBJ1-6
d_gene: NA
CDR3nt: TGTGCCAGCAGCTTGTATGCGGGTCAGACCCGTCTTAATTCACCCCTCCACTTT
CDR3aa: CASSLYAGQTRLNSPLHF

abundance: NA
v_gene: TRBV7-9
j_gene: TRBJ1-2
d_gene: TRBD1
CDR3nt: TGTGCCAGCAGCTCAGGGGGCTACAACTATGGCTACACCTTC
CDR3aa: CASSSGGYNYGYTF

abundance: NA
v_gene: TRBV6-5
j_gene: TRBJ1-6
d_gene: NA
CDR3nt: TGTGCCAGCAGTTACTCTCGGGACAATTATAATTCACCCCTCCACTTT
CDR3aa: CASSYSRDNYNSPLHF

abundance: NA
v_gene: TRBV2
j_gene: TRBJ2-3
d_gene: TRBD1
CDR3nt: TGTGCCAGCAAAGGGGGCACCAACACAGATACGCAGTATTTT
CDR3aa: CASKGGTNTDTQYF

abundance: NA
v_gene: TRBV7-6
j_gene: TRBJ1-4
d_gene: NA
CDR3nt: TGTGCCAGCAGCCGCGTTTGGGAGGCAACTAATGAAAAACTGTTTTTT
CDR3aa: CASSRVWEATNEKLFF

abundance: NA
v_gene: TRBV30
j_gene: TRBJ1-5
d_gene: NA
CDR3nt: TGTGCCTGGAGTCGAGATAGCAATCAGCCCCAGCATTTT
CDR3aa: CAWSRDSNQPQHF

abundance: NA
v_gene: TRBV4-1
j_gene: TRBJ2-5
d_gene: NA
CDR3nt: TGCGCCAGCAGCCAAGACGGGGTCGATGTGGAGACCCAGTACTTC
CDR3aa: CASSQDGVDVETQYF

abundance: NA
v_gene: TRBV2
j_gene: TRBJ2-7
d_gene: TRBD1
CDR3nt: TGTGCCAGCAGTGAAAAGGGGGCGGAGTACGAGCAGTACTTC
CDR3aa: CASSEKGAEYEQYF

abundance: few
v_gene: TRBV6-6
j_gene: TRBJ2-3
d_gene: NA
CDR3nt: TGTGCCAGCAGTTCCCTAGGCACAGATACGCAGTATTTT
CDR3aa: CASSSLGTDTQYF

abundance: NA
v_gene: TRBV14
j_gene: TRBJ1-5
d_gene: TRBD1
CDR3nt: TGTGCCAGCAGCAACTCAGAGACAGGGTTTGGCAATCAGCCCCAGCATTTT
CDR3aa: CASSNSETGFGNQPQHF

abundance: few
v_gene: TRBV5-1
j_gene: TRBJ1-1
d_gene: NA
CDR3nt: TGCGCCAGCACCTCAGAGCTTGGTGCTTTCTTT
CDR3aa: CASTSELGAFF

abundance: NA
v_gene: TRBV6-5
j_gene: TRBJ1-4
d_gene: NA
CDR3nt: TGTGCCAGCAGTTCCGGGACCTTATTGGAAAAACTGTTTTTT
CDR3aa: CASSSGTLLEKLFF

abundance: few
v_gene: TRBV5-4
j_gene: TRBJ1-6
d_gene: NA
CDR3nt: TGTGCCAGCAGCTTGGGACAGAATTCACCCCTCCACTTT
CDR3aa: CASSLGQNSPLHF

abundance: NA
v_gene: TRBV6-6
j_gene: TRBJ1-2
d_gene: NA
CDR3nt: TGTGCCATAGCTGGGGACCCGCAGGGCTATGGCTACACCTTC
CDR3aa: CAIAGDPQGYGYTF

abundance: NA
v_gene: TRBV7-2
j_gene: TRBJ2-3
d_gene: NA
CDR3nt: TGTGCCAGCAGCTTAGTGGCAGCGGGTGCCACAGATACGCAGTATTTT
CDR3aa: CASSLVAAGATDTQYF

abundance: NA
v_gene: TRBV5-6
j_gene: TRBJ2-5
d_gene: TRBD2
CDR3nt: TGTGCCAGCAGCTCGGGGCTAGCGGGGAGTTACGGAGAGACCCAGTACTTC
CDR3aa: CASSSGLAGSYGETQYF

abundance: few
v_gene: TRBV7-2
j_gene: TRBJ1-5
d_gene: NA
CDR3nt: TGTGCCAGCAGCTTAGACAGACAGGGCAATCAGCCCCAGCATTTT
CDR3aa: CASSLDRQGNQPQHF

abundance: few
v_gene: TRBV30
j_gene: TRBJ1-5
d_gene: TRBD1
CDR3nt: TGTGCCTGGAGCCTCGGGACAGTCAGTCAGCCCCAGCATTTT
CDR3aa: CAWSLGTVSQPQHF